This T cell receptor beta chain was observed in a study of cytomegalovirus exposure and HLA in healthy donors. General observations from the study: Most TCR sequences proved rare, with some public TCRs found in many donors.

Libraries were prepared by immunoSEQ multiplex PCR; TCRdb keeps only in-frame clonotypes and omits some of them. Of around 150,000 clones in the sample, approximately 84% are singletons; the top ten hold approximately 30%. This clone appeared once. What it binds is not known. Trimming removed 5 bases from V and 5 bases from J; junction bases left unmatched: 8. From germline, CDR1 is MGHRA and CDR2 YSYEKL. The CDR3 sequence is 15 residues long. V usage is TRBV4-1 and J usage is TRBJ1-5; 8 bases line up with TRBD1. The sample comprised PBMCs. The receptor's source is a man aged 30-40 years in good health and CMV-seropositive. CDR3 sequence: CASSAGQGLYQPQHF. In nucleotides, the CDR3 is TGCGCCAGCAGCGCCGGACAGGGATTGTATCAGCCCCAGCATTTT.